This T cell receptor (beta chain) was captured in a study of radiotherapy plus CTLA-4 blockade in lung cancer. Germline CDR1 reads SGHRS; CDR2 reads YFSETQ. V lost 3 bases and J lost 0; bases outside the gene matches: 9. This CDR3 is built from 17 residues. Study findings and constraints: Tumor-derived TCR clones expanded in blood after radiotherapy plus ipilimumab. Interferon-beta and early blood T cell clone dynamics reportedly predicted response best.

Worth noting for this clone: The antigen is not known.

Produced via immunoSEQ multiplex PCR; TCRdb's table is partial and in-frame only. The table shows 100,000 or so clones, with roughly four fifths occurring only once. The TCR comes from a human donor with non-small cell lung cancer that progressed on radiotherapy plus ipilimumab. This chain links TRBV5-1 with TRBJ2-5; 9 bases are shared with TRBD2. The sequencing here drew on peripheral blood, taken from a patient treated with radiotherapy plus ipilimumab. The CDR3 spells CASSSGRLAEYQETQYF. The CDR3 nucleotides read TGCGCCAGCAGCTCAGGGAGACTAGCGGAATACCAAGAGACCCAGTACTTC. Full variable domain (missing parts from reference TRBV5-1 and TRBJ2-5): KAGVTQTPRYLIKTRGQQVTLSCSPISGHRSVSWYQQTPGQGLQFLFEYFSETQRNKGNFPGRFSGRQFSNSRSEMNVSTLELGDSALYLCASSSGRLAEYQETQYFGPGTRLLVL.